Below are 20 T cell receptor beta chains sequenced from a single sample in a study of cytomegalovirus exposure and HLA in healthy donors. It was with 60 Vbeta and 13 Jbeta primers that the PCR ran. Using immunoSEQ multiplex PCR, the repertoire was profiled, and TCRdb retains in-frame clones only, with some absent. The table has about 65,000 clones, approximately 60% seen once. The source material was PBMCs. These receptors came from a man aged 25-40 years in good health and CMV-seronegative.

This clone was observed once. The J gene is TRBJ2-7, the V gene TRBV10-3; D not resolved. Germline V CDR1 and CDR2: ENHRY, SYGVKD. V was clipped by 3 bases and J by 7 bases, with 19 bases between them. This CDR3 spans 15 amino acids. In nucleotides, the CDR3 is TGTGCCATCAGTGAAGGTCGTTCCGACCTCGGGGAGCAGTACTTC. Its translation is CAISEGRSDLGEQYF.

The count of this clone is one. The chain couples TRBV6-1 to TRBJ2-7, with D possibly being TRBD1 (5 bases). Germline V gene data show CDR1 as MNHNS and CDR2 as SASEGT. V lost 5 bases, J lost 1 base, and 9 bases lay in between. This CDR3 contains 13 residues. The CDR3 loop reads CASSSDISYEQYF. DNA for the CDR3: TGTGCCAGCAGTTCGGACATTTCCTACGAGCAGTACTTC.

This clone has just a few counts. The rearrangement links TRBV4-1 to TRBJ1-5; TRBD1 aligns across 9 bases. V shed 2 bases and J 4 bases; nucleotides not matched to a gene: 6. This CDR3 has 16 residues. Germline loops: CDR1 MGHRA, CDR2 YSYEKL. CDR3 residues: CASSQNTGGLNQPQHF. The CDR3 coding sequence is TGCGCCAGCAGCCAAAATACAGGGGGCCTAAATCAGCCCCAGCATTTT.

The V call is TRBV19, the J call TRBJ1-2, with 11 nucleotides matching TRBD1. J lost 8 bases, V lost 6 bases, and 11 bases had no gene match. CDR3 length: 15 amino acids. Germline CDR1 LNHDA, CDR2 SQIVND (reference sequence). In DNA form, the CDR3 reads TGTGCCAGTAGAGCGACGGGACAGGGGGGTTGGGGCTACACCTTC. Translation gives CASRATGQGGWGYTF.

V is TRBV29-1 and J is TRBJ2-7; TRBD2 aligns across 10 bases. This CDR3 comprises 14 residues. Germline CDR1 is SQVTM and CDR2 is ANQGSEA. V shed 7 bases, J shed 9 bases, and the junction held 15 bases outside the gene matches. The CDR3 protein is CSARKSSGGEGQYF. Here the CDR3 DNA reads TGCAGCGCTAGAAAGTCTAGCGGGGGTGAGGGGCAGTACTTC.

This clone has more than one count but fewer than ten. CDR3 sequence reads: CASSMVIGNEAFF. The CDR3 DNA sequence: TGTGCCAGTAGTATGGTCATCGGGAATGAAGCTTTCTTT. The genes are TRBV19 and TRBJ1-1, with D uncertain. Germline-derived CDR1 and CDR2 are LNHDA and SQIVND (reference sequence). This CDR3 has 13 residues. V lost 3 bases, J lost 7 bases, and 12 bases lay in between.

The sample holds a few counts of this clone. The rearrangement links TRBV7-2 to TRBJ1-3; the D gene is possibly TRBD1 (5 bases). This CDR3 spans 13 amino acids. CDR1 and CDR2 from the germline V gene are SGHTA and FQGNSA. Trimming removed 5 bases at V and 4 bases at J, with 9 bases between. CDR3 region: CASSRRGGNTIYF. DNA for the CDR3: TGTGCCAGCAGCCGACGGGGGGGAAACACCATATATTTT. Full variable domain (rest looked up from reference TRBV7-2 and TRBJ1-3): GAGVSQSPSNKVTEKGKDVELRCDPISGHTALYWYRQSLGQGLEFLIYFQGNSAPDKSGLPSDRFSAERTGGSVSTLTIQRTQQEDSAVYLCASSRRGGNTIYFGEGSWLTVV.

The CDR3: CASSGTASTDTQYF. CDR3 DNA sequence: TGTGCCAGCTCAGGGACTGCTAGCACAGATACGCAGTATTTT. This rearrangement joins TRBV18 to TRBJ2-3; a possible D gene is TRBD2 (6 bases). CDR3 length: 14 residues. Germline loops: CDR1 KGHSH, CDR2 LQKENI. Trimming stripped 5 bases from V and 0 bases from J, with 9 bases between.

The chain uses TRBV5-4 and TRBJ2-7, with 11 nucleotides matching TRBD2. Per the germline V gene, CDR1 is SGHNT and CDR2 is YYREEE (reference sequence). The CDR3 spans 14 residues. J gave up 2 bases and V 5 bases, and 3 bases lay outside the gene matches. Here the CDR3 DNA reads TGTGCCAGCAGGACTAGCGGGGTTCCCTACGAGCAGTACTTC. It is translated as CASRTSGVPYEQYF. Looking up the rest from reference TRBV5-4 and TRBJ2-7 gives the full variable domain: ETGVTQSPTHLIKTRGQQVTLRCSSQSGHNTVSWYQQALGQGPQFIFQYYREEENGRGNFPPRFSGLQFPNYSSELNVNALELDDSALYLCASRTSGVPYEQYFGPGTRLTVT.

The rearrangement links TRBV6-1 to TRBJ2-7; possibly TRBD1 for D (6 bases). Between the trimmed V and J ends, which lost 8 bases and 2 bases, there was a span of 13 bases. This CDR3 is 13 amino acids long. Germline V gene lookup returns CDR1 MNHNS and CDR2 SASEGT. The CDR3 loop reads CASAGQLTYEQYF. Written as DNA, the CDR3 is TGTGCCAGCGCCGGACAGCTTACCTACGAGCAGTACTTC.

CDR3 DNA: TGCAGCATGGAGGGGGCCAGAACCTCCAGGCAGTTCTTC. Amino acids: CSMEGARTSRQFF. This rearrangement joins TRBV29-1 to TRBJ2-1, with a weak D call TRBD1 (7 bases). The CDR3 loop spans 13 amino acids. Germline CDR1 reads SQVTM; CDR2 reads ANQGSEA. Trimming left V 8 bases short and J 12 bases short, with 23 bases between.

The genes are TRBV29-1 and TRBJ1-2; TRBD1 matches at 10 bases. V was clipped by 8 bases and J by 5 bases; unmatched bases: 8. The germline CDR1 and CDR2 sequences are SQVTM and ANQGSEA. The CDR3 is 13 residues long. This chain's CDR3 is CSIRQGAEYGYTF. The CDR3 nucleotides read TGCAGCATTAGACAGGGGGCAGAGTATGGCTACACCTTC.

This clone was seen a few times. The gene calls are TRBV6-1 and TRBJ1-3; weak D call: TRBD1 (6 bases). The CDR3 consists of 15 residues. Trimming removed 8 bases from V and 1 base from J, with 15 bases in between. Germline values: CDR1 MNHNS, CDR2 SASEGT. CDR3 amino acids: CASQGSRGSGNTIYF. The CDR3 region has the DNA TGTGCCAGCCAAGGGTCCAGGGGTTCTGGAAACACCATATATTTT.

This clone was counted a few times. The CDR3 is CSVEGQGNEGYTF. In nucleotides, the CDR3 is TGCAGCGTTGAAGGACAGGGCAATGAGGGCTACACCTTC. V is TRBV29-1 and J is TRBJ1-2; 7 nucleotides align to TRBD1. V shed 1 base and J 8 bases; nucleotides not matched to a gene: 7. Germline V gives CDR1 SQVTM, CDR2 ANQGSEA. There are 13 residues in the CDR3. The full variable domain, completed using reference TRBV29-1 and TRBJ1-2, is SAVISQKPSRDICQRGTSLTIQCQVDSQVTMMFWYRQQPGQSLTLIATANQGSEATYESGFVIDKFPISRPNLTFSTLTVSNMSPEDSSIYLCSVEGQGNEGYTFGSGTRLTVV.

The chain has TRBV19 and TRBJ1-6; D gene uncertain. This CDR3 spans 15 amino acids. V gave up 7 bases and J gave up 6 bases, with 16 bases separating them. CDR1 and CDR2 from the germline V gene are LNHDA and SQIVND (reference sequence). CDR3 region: CASTEGGSGNSPLHF. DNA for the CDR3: TGTGCCAGTACTGAGGGAGGGAGCGGTAATTCACCCCTCCACTTT.

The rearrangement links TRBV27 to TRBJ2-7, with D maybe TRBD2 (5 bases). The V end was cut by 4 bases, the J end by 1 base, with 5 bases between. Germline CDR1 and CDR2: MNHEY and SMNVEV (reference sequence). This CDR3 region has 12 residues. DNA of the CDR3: TGTGCCAGCAGTTCGGGGTCCTACGAGCAGTACTTC. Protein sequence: CASSSGSYEQYF.

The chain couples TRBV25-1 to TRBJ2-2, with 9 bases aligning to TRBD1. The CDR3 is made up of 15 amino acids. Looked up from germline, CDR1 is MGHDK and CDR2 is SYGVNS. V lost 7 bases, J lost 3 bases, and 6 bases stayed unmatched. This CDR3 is CASTSDRGDTGELFF. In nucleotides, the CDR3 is TGTGCCAGCACCTCAGACAGGGGGGACACCGGGGAGCTGTTTTTT.

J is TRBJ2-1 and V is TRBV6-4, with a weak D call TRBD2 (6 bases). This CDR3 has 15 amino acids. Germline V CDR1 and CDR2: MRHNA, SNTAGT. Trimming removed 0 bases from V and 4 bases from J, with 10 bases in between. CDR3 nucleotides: TGTGCCAGCAGTGACTCGACTGGGGGGTACAATGAGCAGTTCTTC. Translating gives CASSDSTGGYNEQFF.

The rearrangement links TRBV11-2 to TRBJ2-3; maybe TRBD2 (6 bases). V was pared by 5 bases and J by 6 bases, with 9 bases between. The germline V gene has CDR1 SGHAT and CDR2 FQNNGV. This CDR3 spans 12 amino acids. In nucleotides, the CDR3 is TGTGCCAGCAGCACTGGAGGGGATACGCAGTATTTT. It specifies CASSTGGDTQYF.

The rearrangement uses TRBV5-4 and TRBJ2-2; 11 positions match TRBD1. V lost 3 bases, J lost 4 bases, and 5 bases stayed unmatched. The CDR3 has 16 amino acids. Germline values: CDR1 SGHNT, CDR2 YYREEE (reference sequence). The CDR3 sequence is CASSSRDRGATGELFF. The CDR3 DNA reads TGTGCCAGCAGCTCCCGGGACAGGGGGGCCACCGGGGAGCTGTTTTTT.